The source of this T cell receptor (beta chain) is a study of T cell repertoires and HLA-DP antigens. Overall study context: A couple of male donors and one female donor spanned ages 18-to-29 through 60-to-69.

Germline CDR1 is MDHEN and CDR2 is SYDVKM. Trimming took 3 bases from V and 4 from J, leaving 9 bases between them. This CDR3 comprises 13 residues. Study results and caveats: Against one allele, clones undetected before culture averaged approximately 35%; against the other, roughly 50%. Sorted CD137+ cells had clonality about 0.39 against both alloantigens, versus about 0.04 pre-culture.

This clone was seen ten or more times. The antigen remains unidentified. The PCR primers covered 54 TRBV and 13 TRBJ segments. TCRdb keeps only in-frame clones here, not all; method: immunoSEQ multiplex PCR. This table has around 110,000 clones, about 91% appearing once. This sequence was found in a woman aged 18 to 35 in good health and CMV-seronegative. The chain combines TRBV28 with TRBJ1-2, with D hard to call. The sample comprised CD4+ T cells from PBMCs. The CDR3 DNA reads as TGTGCCAGCAGTTTTAGGGCGGGCTATGGCTACACCTTC. It translates to CASSFRAGYGYTF.